This TCR beta chain was sequenced in a study of Ad26.COV2.S vaccination and SARS-CoV-2 variants. Treatment: roughly 19 received Ad26.COV2.S at low or high dose, single or two shots; several received placebo; per-sample allocation not given. Sampling happened 63 days after the first vaccine or placebo injection. Whoever gave the sample was an adult aged 18-55 years in Boston. This clone was counted a few times. Clones were read by immunoSEQ multiplex PCR, and TCRdb kept only the in-frame ones, dropping some. The sample holds 510,000 or so clones, around 88% seen once. Sequences were derived from peripheral blood, sampled in a trial of Ad26.COV2.S vaccine versus placebo. This clonotype originated in a person between 18 and 59 years old who received the Ad26.COV2.S COVID-19 vaccine or a placebo.

The CDR3 DNA sequence: TGTGCCAGCAGCTTGGTCTATGAGGGAAACACCATATATTTT. Amino acids: CASSLVYEGNTIYF. The rearrangement links TRBV5-6 to TRBJ1-3, with D unresolved. Per germline, CDR1 SGHDT and CDR2 YYEEEE. V was cut by 0 bases and J by 4 bases, with 8 bases left in between. CDR3 length: 14 amino acids.